Shown below are 19 T cell receptor gamma chains from a single sample sequenced in a study of gamma-delta chains in newborns, infants, children. TCRdb reprocessed the reads using CATT. The sample lists over a thousand gamma-chain clones, 2% to 3% occurring once. Sequencing was carried out using blood. The receptors shown here come from a child who was a newborn, infant or young child, either healthy, febrile or measles-vaccinated (not recorded which).

About this clone: This probably arose from a read error, given a far larger clone one base away. The chain joins TRGV2 to TRGJ1 or TRGJ2. V lost 0 bases, J lost 1 base, and 12 bases stayed unmatched. Germline lookup yields CDR1 EGSNGY and CDR2 YDSYNSKV. The CDR3 covers 17 residues. CDR3 sequence: CATWDGQFSANYYKKLF. In DNA, the CDR3 is TGTGCCACCTGGGACGGGCAGTTTTCGGCAAATTATTATAAGAAACTCTTT.

By share of the sample, this clone is medium-sized. One base separates it from a far larger clone, so it is likely a read error. Other nucleotide sequences from this sample produce the same CDR3. V gene TRGV9 combines with J gene TRGJP. The germline V gene has CDR1 GITISATS and CDR2 ISYDGTV (reference sequence). CDR3 length: 16 amino acids. CDR3 DNA: TGTGCCTTGTGGGAGGTGCAAGAGCTGGGCAAAAAAATCAAGGTATTT. Translation: CALWEVQELGKKIKVF.

This clone was seen a few times. The protein TCRdb gives is from a much larger clone and does not agree with this DNA's translation at residue 5, likely a read error; the protein shown here comes from the DNA. The chain is built from TRGV9 and TRGJP. Germline CDR1 reads GITISATS; CDR2 reads ISYDGTV (reference sequence). The CDR3 extends over 16 amino acids. The CDR3 DNA reads as TGTGCCTTGTGGGGGGTGCGGGAGTTGGGCAAAAAAATCAAGGTATTT. Residues: CALWGVRELGKKIKVF.

Points on this clone: A far larger clone is off by one base, so a read error is likely. This chain joins TRGV8 and TRGJP1. This CDR3 is built from 12 residues. Germline values: CDR1 VENAVY, CDR2 YDSYNSRV. CDR3 residues: CATWDTGRFKIF. Written as DNA, the CDR3 is TGTGCCACCTGGGACACTGGTCGGTTCAAGATATTT.

In the case of this clone: The likely explanation is a read error, given a far larger clone one base away. This chain links TRGV8 with TRGJP1. CDR3 length: 12 residues. Germline V CDR1 and CDR2: VENAVY, YDSYNSRV. This CDR3 reads CATWDTGWSKIF. CDR3 nucleotides: TGTGCCACCTGGGACACTGGTTGGTCCAAGATATTT.

The table lists this clone with a few counts. TCRdb's protein, taken from a much larger clone, differs from this DNA's translation at residue 10, likely owing to a read error; the protein displayed comes from the DNA. V and J are TRGV8 and TRGJ1 or TRGJ2. The CDR3 has 16 amino acids. Germline CDR1 and CDR2: VENAVY and YDSYNSRV. Germline trimming cut 2 bases from V and 2 bases from J; bases unmatched to any gene: 12. Here the CDR3 DNA reads TGTGCCACCTGGGATATAAGCAAAGGGGATTATTATAAGAAACTCTTT. It yields the protein CATWDISKGDYYKKLF.

This clone was seen more than once but under ten times. The TCRdb record carries a much larger clone's protein, which differs from this DNA's translation at residue 9; a read error is the likely cause, and the protein listed here is the DNA translation. The chain has TRGV3 and TRGJ1 or TRGJ2. CDR3 size: 13 residues. Per germline, CDR1 VTNTFY and CDR2 YDVSTARD (reference sequence). The CDR3 DNA follows: TGTGCCACCTGGGACAGGGGTTATCATAAGAAACTCTTT. Translated: CATWDRGYHKKLF.

By share, this clone ranks as large (0.1 to 1%). The identical CDR3 is also encoded by other nucleotide sequences in the sample. The chain links TRGV9 to TRGJ1 or TRGJ2. Trimming took 0 bases from V and 11 from J; bases not matched to a gene: 4. The CDR3 extends over 11 amino acids. Germline V gene lookup returns CDR1 GITISATS and CDR2 ISYDGTV (reference sequence). The CDR3 region is CALWEVHEKLF. CDR3 DNA sequence: TGTGCCTTGTGGGAGGTGCATGAGAAACTCTTT.

On this clone: This sequence is one base from a far larger clone and is likely a read error. Distinct nucleotide sequences in the sample also encode this CDR3. In nucleotides, the CDR3 is TGCGCCTTGTGGAATTATTATAAGAAACTCTTT. It encodes CALWNYYKKLF. The V gene is TRGV9, the J gene TRGJ1 or TRGJ2. Germline-derived CDR1 and CDR2 are GITISATS and ISYDGTV (reference sequence). CDR3 length equals 11 residues.

A remark on this clone: A far bigger clonotype differs at one base, so this is likely a read error. Other DNA variants within this sample encode the same CDR3. The V call is TRGV2, the J call TRGJ1 or TRGJ2. The CDR3 contains 11 residues. Germline CDR1 is EGSNGY and CDR2 is YDSYNSKV. The CDR3 DNA is TGCGCCACCTGGGACGGGCTCGTGAAACTCTTT. Its protein product is CATWDGLVKLF.

On this clone itself: This DNA's translation differs at residue 9 from TCRdb's protein, which comes from a much larger clone; a read error is likely, and the protein shown is translated from the DNA. The chain joins TRGV3 to TRGJP2. The junction had 7 bases not matched to a gene; V was cut back by 0 bases and J by 3 bases. The V gene's germline CDR1 is VTNTFY and CDR2 YDVSTARD (reference sequence). The CDR3 sequence is 16 residues long. The CDR3 spells CATWDRRGGSDWIKTF. The DNA of the CDR3 is TGTGCCACCTGGGACAGGCGGGGGGGTAGTGATTGGATCAAGACGTTT.

This clone was counted a few times. The TCRdb record carries a much larger clone's protein, which differs from this DNA's translation at residue 5; a read error is the likely cause, and the protein listed here is the DNA translation. The J gene is TRGJ1 or TRGJ2, the V gene TRGV3. V was clipped by 4 bases and J by 3 bases; unmatched bases: 3. The CDR3 sequence is 12 residues long. The germline V gene encodes CDR1 VTNTFY and CDR2 YDVSTARD (reference sequence). CDR3 region: CATWETYYKKLF. CDR3 sequence (DNA): TGTGCCACCTGGGAAACTTATTATAAGAAACTCTTT.

As for this clone: The protein held in TCRdb is that of a much larger clone and does not match this DNA's translation at residue 9, likely because of a read error; the protein shown is translated from the DNA. The rearrangement joins TRGV3 to TRGJ1 or TRGJ2. The germline V gene encodes CDR1 VTNTFY and CDR2 YDVSTARD (reference sequence). The CDR3 is 13 residues long. Trimming cost V 5 bases and J 8 bases; bases outside gene matches: 12. In nucleotides, the CDR3 is TGTGCCACCTGGGCCCGCCGGTCGCATAAGAAACTCTTT. This translates into CATWARRSHKKLF.

For this clone: A far larger clone lies a single base away; this is likely a read error. The sample carries other DNA sequences with the same CDR3. The chain links TRGV9 to TRGJP. Germline loops: CDR1 GITISATS, CDR2 ISYDGTV (reference sequence). The CDR3 length is 18 residues. For the CDR3, the DNA is TGCGCCTTGTGGGAGGTGCAGGATCAAGAGTTGGGCAAAAAAATCAAGGTATTT. Translating gives CALWEVQDQELGKKIKVF.

This clone was found a few times. The protein in TCRdb stems from a much larger clone and differs at residue 12 from this DNA's translation, likely a read error; here the protein is translated from the DNA. The CDR3 DNA reads as TGTGCCTTGTGGGAGGGACAAGAGTTGGGCAAAGAAATCAAGGTATTT. This encodes CALWEGQELGKEIKVF. The chain has TRGV9 and TRGJP. This CDR3 contains 16 residues. The V gene's germline CDR1 is GITISATS and CDR2 ISYDGTV (reference sequence).

To note about this clone: TCRdb assigns this DNA the protein of a much larger clone, which departs from its translation at residue 2; this likely reflects a read error, and the protein shown comes from translating the DNA. V is TRGV3 and J is TRGJP2. The germline CDR1 and CDR2 sequences are VTNTFY and YDVSTARD (reference sequence). This CDR3 region has 13 residues. As DNA, the CDR3 is TGTACCACCTGGGACAGTAGTGATTGGATCAAGACGTTT. This codes for CTTWDSSDWIKTF.

On this clone: A read error is the likely source, as a far larger clone sits one nucleotide away. Within the sample, other DNA sequences also encode this same CDR3. The chain links TRGV2 to TRGJP2. From germline, CDR1 is EGSNGY and CDR2 YDSYNSKV. The CDR3 consists of 15 residues. CDR3 protein: CATWDGHSSDWIKTF. For the CDR3, the DNA is TGTGCCACCTGGGACGGGCATAGTAGCGATTGGATCAAGACGTTT.

Note on this clone: This clone may be a read error of a much larger clone one base away. Within the sample, other DNA sequences also encode this same CDR3. The chain joins TRGV9 to TRGJ1 or TRGJ2. Germline-derived CDR1 and CDR2 are GITISATS and ISYDGTV (reference sequence). The CDR3 contains 15 residues. This CDR3 is CASRVRGNCYYKKLF. CDR3 DNA sequence: TGTGCCTCCCGTGTCAGGGGGAATTGTTATTATAAGAAGCTCTTT.

As regards this clone: The likely explanation is a read error, given a far larger clone one base away. Other nucleotide sequences from this sample produce the same CDR3. The V gene is TRGV2, the J gene TRGJP2. Per germline, CDR1 EGSNGY and CDR2 YDSYNSKV. The CDR3 totals 13 residues. The CDR3 region is CATWDGPDWIKTF. The CDR3 bases are TGCGCCACCTGGGACGGACCGGATTGGATCAAGACGTTT.